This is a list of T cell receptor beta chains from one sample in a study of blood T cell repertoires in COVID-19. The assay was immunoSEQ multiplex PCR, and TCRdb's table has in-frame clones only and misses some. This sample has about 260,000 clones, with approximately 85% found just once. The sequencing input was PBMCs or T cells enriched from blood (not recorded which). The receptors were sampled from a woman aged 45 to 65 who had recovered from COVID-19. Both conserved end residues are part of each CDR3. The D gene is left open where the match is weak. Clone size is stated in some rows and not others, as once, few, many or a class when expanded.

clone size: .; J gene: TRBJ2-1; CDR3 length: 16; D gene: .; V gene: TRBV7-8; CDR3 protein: CASSLAGQLSYNEQFF; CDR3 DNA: TGTGCCAGCAGCTTAGCGGGACAACTTTCCTACAATGAGCAGTTCTTC
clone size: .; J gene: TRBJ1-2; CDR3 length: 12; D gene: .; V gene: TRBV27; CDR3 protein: CASRTVGYGYTF; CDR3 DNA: TGTGCCAGCCGAACCGTCGGGTATGGCTACACCTTC
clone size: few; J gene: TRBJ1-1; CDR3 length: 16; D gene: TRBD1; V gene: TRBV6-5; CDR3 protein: CASSYGAGGENTEAFF; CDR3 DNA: TGTGCCAGCAGTTACGGGGCAGGGGGCGAGAACACTGAAGCTTTCTTT
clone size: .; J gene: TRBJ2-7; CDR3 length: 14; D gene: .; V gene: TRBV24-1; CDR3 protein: CATSDMEGGGEQYF; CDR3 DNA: TGTGCCACCAGTGATATGGAAGGTGGGGGGGAGCAGTACTTC
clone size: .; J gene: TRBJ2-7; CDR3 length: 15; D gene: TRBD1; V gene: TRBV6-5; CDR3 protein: CASRMGQGASYEQYF; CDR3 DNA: TGTGCCAGCAGGATGGGACAGGGGGCTAGCTACGAGCAGTACTTC
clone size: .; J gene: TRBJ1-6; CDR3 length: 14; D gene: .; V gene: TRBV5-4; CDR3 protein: CASSFRHNNSPLHF; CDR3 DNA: TGTGCCAGCAGCTTCCGACATAATAATTCACCCCTCCACTTT
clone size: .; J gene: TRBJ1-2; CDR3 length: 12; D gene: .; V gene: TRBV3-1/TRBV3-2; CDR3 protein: CASSQGGSGYTF; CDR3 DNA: TGTGCCAGCAGCCAAGGGGGCTCTGGCTACACCTTC
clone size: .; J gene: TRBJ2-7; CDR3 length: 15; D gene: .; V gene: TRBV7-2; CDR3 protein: CASSLANRTPYEQYF; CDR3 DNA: TGTGCCAGCAGCTTAGCTAACAGGACCCCCTACGAGCAGTACTTC
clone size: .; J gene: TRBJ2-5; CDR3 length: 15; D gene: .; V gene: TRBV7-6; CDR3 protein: CASSPRGGKGETQYF; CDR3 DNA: TGTGCCAGCAGCCCACGAGGGGGAAAAGGAGAGACCCAGTACTTC
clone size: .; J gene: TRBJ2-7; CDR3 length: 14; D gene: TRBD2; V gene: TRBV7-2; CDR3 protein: CASSMTSGPYEQYF; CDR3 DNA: TGTGCCAGCAGCATGACTAGCGGACCCTACGAGCAGTACTTC
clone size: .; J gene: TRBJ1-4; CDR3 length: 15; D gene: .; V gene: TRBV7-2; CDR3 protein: CASSPRRGLNEKLFF; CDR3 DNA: TGTGCCAGCAGCCCCAGACGCGGGCTGAATGAAAAACTGTTTTTT
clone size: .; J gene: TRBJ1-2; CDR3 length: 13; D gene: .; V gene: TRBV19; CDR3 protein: CASKVDTGYGYTF; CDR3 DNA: TGTGCCAGTAAGGTGGACACGGGCTATGGCTACACCTTC
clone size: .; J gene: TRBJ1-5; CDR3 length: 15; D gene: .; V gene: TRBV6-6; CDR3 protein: CAIRPGTRSNQPQHF; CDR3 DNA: TGTGCCATCCGCCCCGGGACACGGTCCAATCAGCCCCAGCATTTT
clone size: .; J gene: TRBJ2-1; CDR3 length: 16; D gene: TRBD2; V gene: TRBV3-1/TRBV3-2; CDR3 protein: CASSQGRLAGGGEQFF; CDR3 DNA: TGTGCCAGCAGCCAAGGGAGACTAGCGGGGGGCGGTGAGCAGTTCTTC
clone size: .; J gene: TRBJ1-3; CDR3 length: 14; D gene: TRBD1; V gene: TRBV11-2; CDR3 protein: CASSATGAGNTIYF; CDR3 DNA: TGTGCCAGCAGCGCAACAGGGGCCGGAAACACCATATATTTT
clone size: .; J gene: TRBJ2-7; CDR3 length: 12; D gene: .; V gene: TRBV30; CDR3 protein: CAWAGQPYEQYF; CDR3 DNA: TGTGCCTGGGCGGGACAGCCCTACGAGCAGTACTTC
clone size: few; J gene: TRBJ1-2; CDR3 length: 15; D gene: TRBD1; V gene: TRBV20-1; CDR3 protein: CSASVDRVIRRGYTF; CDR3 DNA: TGCAGTGCTAGTGTCGACAGGGTGATACGTCGGGGCTACACCTTC
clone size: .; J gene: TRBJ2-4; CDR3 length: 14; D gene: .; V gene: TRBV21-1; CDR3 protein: CASSNGDRSDIQYF; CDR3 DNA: TGTGCCAGCAGCAACGGGGACAGGTCAGACATTCAGTACTTC
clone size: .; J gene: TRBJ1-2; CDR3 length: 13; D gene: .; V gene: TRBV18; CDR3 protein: CASSTGTRYGYTF; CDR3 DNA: TGTGCCAGCTCAACCGGGACACGGTATGGCTACACCTTC
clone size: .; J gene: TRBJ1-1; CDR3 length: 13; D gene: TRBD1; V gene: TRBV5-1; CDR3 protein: CASSRNTGEEAFF; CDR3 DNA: TGCGCCAGCAGCAGAAACACAGGGGAAGAAGCTTTCTTT
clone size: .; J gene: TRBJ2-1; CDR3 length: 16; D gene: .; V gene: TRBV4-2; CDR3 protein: CASSQDLSGTYNEQFF; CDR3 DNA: TGTGCCAGCAGCCAAGATTTGAGCGGTACCTACAATGAGCAGTTCTTC
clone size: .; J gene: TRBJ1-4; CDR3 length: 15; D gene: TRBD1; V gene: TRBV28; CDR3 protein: CASSFDGTGNEKLFF; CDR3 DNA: TGTGCCAGCAGTTTCGACGGGACAGGGAATGAAAAACTGTTTTTT
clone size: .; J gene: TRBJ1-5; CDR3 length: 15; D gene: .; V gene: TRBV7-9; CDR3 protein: CASSPQGGASQPQHF; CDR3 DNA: TGTGCCAGCAGCCCCCAAGGAGGGGCCAGTCAGCCCCAGCATTTT
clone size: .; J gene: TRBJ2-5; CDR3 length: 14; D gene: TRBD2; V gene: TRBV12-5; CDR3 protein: CASGIAGGLETQYF; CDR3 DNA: TGTGCTAGTGGAATAGCGGGGGGGCTAGAGACCCAGTACTTC
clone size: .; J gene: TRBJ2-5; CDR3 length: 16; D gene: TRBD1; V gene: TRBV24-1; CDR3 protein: CATSDPGTALQETQYF; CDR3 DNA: TGTGCCACCAGTGATCCCGGGACAGCCCTCCAAGAGACCCAGTACTTC
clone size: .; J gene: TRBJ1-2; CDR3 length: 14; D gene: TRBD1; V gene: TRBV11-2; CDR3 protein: CASSLGQGGYGYTF; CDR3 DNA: TGTGCCAGCAGCCTCGGACAGGGCGGCTATGGCTACACCTTC
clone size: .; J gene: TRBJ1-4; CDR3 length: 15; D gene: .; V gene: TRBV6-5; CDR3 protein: CASSYDRTFNEKLFF; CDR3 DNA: TGTGCCAGCAGTTACGACAGAACCTTTAATGAAAAACTGTTTTTT
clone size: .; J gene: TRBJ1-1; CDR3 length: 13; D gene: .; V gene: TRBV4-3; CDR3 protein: CASRLQENTEAFF; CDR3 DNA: TGCGCCAGCAGACTTCAGGAGAACACTGAAGCTTTCTTT
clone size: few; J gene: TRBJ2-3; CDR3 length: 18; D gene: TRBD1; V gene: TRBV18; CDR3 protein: CASSPRGQLPSSTDTQYF; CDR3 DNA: TGTGCCAGCTCACCACGGGGACAGCTCCCTTCTAGCACAGATACGCAGTATTTT
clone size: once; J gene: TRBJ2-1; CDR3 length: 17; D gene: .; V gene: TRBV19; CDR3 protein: CASSIAGRGPYYNEQFF; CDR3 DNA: TGTGCCAGTAGTATAGCGGGGCGGGGGCCTTACTACAATGAGCAGTTCTTC
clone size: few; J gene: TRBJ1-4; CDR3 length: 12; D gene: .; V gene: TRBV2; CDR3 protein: CASGSGMGYLFF; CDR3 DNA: TGTGCCAGCGGTTCGGGGATGGGCTATCTGTTTTTT
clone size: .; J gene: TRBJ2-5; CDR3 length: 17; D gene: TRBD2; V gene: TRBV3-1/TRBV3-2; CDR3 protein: CASSQYPGLATQETQYF; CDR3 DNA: TGTGCCAGCAGCCAGTATCCGGGACTAGCAACTCAAGAGACCCAGTACTTC
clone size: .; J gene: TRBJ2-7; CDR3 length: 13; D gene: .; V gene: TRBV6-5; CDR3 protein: CASSYLNSYEQYF; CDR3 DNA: TGTGCCAGCAGTTATTTAAACTCCTACGAGCAGTACTTC
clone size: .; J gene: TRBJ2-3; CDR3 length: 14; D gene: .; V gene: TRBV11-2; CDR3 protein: CASSLSGVTDTQYF; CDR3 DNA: TGTGCCAGCAGCTTATCAGGGGTTACAGATACGCAGTATTTT
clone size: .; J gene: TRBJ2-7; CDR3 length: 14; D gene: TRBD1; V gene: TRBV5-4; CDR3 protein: CASSRDRNTYEQYF; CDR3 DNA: TGTGCCAGCTCCCGGGACAGGAATACCTACGAGCAGTACTTC
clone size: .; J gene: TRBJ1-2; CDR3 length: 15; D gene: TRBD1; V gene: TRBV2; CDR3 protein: CASRDRGQVVYGYTF; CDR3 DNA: TGTGCCAGCCGAGACAGGGGGCAAGTCGTATATGGCTACACCTTC
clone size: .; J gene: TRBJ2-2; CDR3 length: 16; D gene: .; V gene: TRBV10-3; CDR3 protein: CAISETPMANTGELFF; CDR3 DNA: TGTGCCATCAGTGAGACCCCTATGGCGAACACCGGGGAGCTGTTTTTT
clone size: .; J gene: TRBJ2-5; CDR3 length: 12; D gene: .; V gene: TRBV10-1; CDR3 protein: CASSGVVGTQYF; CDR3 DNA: TGCGCCAGCAGCGGGGTCGTTGGGACCCAGTACTTC
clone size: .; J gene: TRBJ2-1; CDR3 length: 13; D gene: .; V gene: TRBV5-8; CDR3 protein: CASSLGISNEQFF; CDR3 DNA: TGTGCCAGCAGCTTGGGTATATCCAATGAGCAGTTCTTC
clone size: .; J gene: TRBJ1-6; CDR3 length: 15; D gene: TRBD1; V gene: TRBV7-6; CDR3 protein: CASSIQQGWNSPLHF; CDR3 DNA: TGTGCCAGCAGCATCCAACAGGGGTGGAATTCACCCCTCCACTTT
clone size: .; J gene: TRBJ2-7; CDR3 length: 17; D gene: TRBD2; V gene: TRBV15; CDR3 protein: CATSRDRTGGPPYEQYF; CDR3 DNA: TGTGCCACCAGCAGAGATCGGACGGGAGGGCCTCCATACGAGCAGTACTTC